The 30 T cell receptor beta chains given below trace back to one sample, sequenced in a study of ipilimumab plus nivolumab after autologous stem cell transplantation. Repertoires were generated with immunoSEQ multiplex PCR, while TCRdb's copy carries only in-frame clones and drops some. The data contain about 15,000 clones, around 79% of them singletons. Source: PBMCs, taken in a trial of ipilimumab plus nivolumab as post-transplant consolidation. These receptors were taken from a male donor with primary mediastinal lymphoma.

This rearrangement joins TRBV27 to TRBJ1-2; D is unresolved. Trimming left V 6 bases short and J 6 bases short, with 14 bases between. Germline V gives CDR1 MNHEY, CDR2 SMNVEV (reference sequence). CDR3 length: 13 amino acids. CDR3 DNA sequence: TGTGCCAGCAGGGGAAAATTAGGAAATGGCTACACCTTC. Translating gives CASRGKLGNGYTF.

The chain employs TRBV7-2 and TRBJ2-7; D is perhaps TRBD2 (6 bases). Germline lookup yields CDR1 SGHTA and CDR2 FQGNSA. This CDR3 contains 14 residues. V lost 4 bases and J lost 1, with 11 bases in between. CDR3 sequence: CASSSRAGSYEQYF. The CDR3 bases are TGTGCCAGCAGCTCCAGGGCGGGGTCCTACGAGCAGTACTTC.

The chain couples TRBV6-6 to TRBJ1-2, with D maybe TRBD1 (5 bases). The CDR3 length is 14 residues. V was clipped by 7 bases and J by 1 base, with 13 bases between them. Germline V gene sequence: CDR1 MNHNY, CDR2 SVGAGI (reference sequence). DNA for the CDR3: TGTGCCAGCACCCGCGGAGGGGTTAACTATGGCTACACCTTC. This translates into CASTRGGVNYGYTF.

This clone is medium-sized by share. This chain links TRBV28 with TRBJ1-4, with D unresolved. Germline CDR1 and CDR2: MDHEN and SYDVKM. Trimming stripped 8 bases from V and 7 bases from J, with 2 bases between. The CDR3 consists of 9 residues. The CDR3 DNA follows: TGTGCCAGCGGTGAAAAACTGTTTTTT. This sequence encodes CASGEKLFF.

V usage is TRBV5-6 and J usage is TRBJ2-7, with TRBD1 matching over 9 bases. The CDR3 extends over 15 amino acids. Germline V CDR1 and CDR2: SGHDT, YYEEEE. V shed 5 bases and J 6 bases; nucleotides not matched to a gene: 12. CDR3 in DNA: TGTGCCAGCAGTTCCGGGACAGGGAGGATGAGCGAGCAGTACTTC. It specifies CASSSGTGRMSEQYF.

The CDR3 protein is CASSHFPSDWLPYEQYF. DNA of the CDR3: TGCGCCAGCAGCCATTTTCCTAGCGATTGGTTGCCCTACGAGCAGTACTTC. The rearrangement links TRBV4-1 to TRBJ2-7, with D tentatively TRBD2 (6 bases). The CDR3 is 17 residues long. With 3 bases removed from V and 2 bases from J, the gap between germline ends came to 20 bases. The germline gives CDR1 MGHRA, CDR2 YSYEKL.

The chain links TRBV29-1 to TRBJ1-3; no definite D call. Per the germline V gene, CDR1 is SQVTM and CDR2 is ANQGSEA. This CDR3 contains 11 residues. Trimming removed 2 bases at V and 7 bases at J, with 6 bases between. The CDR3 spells CSVELANTIYF. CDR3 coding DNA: TGCAGCGTTGAACTGGCGAACACCATATATTTT.

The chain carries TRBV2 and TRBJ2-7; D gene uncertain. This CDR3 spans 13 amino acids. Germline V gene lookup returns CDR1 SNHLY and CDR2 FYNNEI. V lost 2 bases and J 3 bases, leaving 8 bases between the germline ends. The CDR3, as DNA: TGTGCCAGCAGTGAAAGGTTCGGCTACGAGCAGTACTTC. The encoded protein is CASSERFGYEQYF.

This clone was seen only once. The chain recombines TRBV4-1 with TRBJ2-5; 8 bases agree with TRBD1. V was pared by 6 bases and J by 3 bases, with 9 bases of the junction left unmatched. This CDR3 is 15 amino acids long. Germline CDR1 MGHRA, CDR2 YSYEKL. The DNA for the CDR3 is TGCGCCAGCAGTCGGCTTGGACAGGGCAAAGAGACCCAGTACTTC. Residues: CASSRLGQGKETQYF.

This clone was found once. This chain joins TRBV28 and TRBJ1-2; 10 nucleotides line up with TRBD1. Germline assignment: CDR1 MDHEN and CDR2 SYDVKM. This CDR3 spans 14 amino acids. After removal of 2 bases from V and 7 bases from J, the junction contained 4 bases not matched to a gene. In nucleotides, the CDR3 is TGTGCCAGCAGTTTAACGGACAGGGGGTTTGGCTACACCTTC. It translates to CASSLTDRGFGYTF.

CDR3 amino acids: CASSLIGTEAFF. The CDR3 nucleotides are TGTGCCAGCAGCTTAATCGGCACTGAAGCTTTCTTT. J is TRBJ1-1 and V is TRBV7-9; no definite D call. CDR1 and CDR2 from the germline V gene are SEHNR and FQNEAQ (reference sequence). CDR3 length equals 12 residues. Trimming took 2 bases from V and 4 from J, leaving 5 bases between them.

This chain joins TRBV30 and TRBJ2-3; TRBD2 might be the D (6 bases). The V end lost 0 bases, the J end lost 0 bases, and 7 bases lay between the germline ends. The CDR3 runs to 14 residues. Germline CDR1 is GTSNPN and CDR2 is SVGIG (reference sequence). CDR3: CAWSVGTSTDTQYF. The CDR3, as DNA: TGTGCCTGGAGTGTGGGGACTAGCACAGATACGCAGTATTTT.

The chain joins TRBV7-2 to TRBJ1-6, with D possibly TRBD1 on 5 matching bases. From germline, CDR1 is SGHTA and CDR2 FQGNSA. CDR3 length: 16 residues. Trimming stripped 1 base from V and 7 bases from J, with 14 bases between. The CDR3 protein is CASSLEGADPNSPLHF. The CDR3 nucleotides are TGTGCCAGCAGCTTAGAAGGGGCAGACCCAAATTCACCCCTCCACTTT.

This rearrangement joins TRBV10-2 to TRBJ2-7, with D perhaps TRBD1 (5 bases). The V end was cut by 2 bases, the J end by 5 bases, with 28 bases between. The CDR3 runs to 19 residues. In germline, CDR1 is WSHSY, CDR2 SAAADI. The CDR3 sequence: CASSEIATVVNQGADEQYF. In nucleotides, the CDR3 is TGCGCCAGCAGTGAGATCGCGACAGTCGTGAACCAGGGCGCGGACGAGCAGTACTTC.

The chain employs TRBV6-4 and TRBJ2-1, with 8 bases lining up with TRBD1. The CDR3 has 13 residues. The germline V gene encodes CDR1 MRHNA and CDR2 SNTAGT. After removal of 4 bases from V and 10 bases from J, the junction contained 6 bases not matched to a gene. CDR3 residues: CASSVDRGDEQFF. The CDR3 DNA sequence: TGTGCCAGCAGTGTCGACAGGGGAGACGAGCAGTTCTTC.

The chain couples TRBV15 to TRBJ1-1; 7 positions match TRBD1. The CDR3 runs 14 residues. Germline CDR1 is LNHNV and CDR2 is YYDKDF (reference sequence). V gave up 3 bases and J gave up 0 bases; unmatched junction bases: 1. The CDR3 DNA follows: TGTGCCACCAGCAGGGACAGGTTGAACACTGAAGCTTTCTTT. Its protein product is CATSRDRLNTEAFF. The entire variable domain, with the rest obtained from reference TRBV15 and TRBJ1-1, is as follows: DAMVIQNPRYQVTQFGKPVTLSCSQTLNHNVMYWYQQKSSQAPKLLFHYYDKDFNNEADTPDNFQSRRPNTSFCFLDIRSPGLGDTAMYLCATSRDRLNTEAFFGQGTRLTVV.

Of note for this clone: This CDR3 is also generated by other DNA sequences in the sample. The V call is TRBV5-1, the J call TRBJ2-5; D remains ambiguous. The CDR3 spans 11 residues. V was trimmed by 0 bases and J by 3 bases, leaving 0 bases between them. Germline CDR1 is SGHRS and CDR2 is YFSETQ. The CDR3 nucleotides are TGCGCCAGCAGCTTGGAAGAGACCCAGTACTTC. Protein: CASSLEETQYF.

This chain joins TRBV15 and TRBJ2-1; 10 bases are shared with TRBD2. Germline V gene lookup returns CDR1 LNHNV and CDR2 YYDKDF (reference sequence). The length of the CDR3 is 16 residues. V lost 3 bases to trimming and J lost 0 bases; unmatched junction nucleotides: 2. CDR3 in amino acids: CATSRGLARSYNEQFF. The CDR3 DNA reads TGTGCCACCAGCAGGGGACTAGCGCGCTCCTACAATGAGCAGTTCTTC.

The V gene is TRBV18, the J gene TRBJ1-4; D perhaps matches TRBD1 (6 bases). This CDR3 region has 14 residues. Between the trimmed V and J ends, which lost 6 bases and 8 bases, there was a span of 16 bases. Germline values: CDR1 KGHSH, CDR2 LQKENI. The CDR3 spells CASSPGQMGEKLFF. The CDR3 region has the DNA TGTGCCAGCTCCCCAGGACAGATGGGAGAAAAACTGTTTTTT.

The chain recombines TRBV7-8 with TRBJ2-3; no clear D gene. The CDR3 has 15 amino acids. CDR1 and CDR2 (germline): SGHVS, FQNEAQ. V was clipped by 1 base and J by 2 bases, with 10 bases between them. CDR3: CASSLGPYTTDTQYF. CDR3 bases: TGTGCCAGCAGCTTAGGTCCATATACCACAGATACGCAGTATTTT.

The CDR3 region has the DNA TGTGCCAGCAGTCCAGGACAGGGCCCCAATCAGCCCCAGCATTTT. This sequence encodes CASSPGQGPNQPQHF. The V gene is TRBV6-1, the J gene TRBJ1-5; TRBD1 agrees at 8 bases. V gave up 5 bases and J gave up 3 bases; unmatched junction bases: 6. Germline V gene data show CDR1 as MNHNS and CDR2 as SASEGT. The CDR3 spans 15 residues.

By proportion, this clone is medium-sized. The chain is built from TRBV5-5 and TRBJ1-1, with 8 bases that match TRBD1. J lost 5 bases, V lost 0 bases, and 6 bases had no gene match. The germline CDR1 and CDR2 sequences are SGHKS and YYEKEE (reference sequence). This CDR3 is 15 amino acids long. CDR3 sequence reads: CASSLDQGAYTEAFF. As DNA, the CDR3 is TGTGCCAGCAGCTTGGATCAGGGGGCATATACTGAAGCTTTCTTT.

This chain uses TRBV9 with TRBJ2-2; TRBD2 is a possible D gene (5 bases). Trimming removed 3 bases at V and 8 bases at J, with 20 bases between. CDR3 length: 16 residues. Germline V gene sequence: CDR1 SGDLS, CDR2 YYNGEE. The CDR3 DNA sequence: TGTGCCAGCAGCGGAAGATTAGACCGGGGAATAGGGGAGCTGTTTTTT. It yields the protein CASSGRLDRGIGELFF.

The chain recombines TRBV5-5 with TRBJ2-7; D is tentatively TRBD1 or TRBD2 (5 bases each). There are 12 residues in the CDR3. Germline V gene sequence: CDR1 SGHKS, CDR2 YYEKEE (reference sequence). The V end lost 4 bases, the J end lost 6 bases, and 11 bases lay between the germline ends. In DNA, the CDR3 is TGTGCCAGCAGCCGGGACCTCGGCGAGCAGTACTTC. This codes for CASSRDLGEQYF.

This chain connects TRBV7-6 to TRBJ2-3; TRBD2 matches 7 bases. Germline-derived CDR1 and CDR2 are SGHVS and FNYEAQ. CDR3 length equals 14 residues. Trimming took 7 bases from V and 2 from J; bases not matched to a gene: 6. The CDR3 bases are TGTGCCAGCAACGAAGCGGGGCTCACAGATACGCAGTATTTT. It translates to CASNEAGLTDTQYF.

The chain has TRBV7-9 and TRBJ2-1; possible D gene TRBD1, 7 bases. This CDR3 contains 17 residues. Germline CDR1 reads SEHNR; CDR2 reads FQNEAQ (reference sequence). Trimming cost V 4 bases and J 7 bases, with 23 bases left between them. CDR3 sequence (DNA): TGTGCCAGCAGCTCCAGGGGGGAACCTGGAGGTGCGAATGAGCAGTTCTTC. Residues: CASSSRGEPGGANEQFF.

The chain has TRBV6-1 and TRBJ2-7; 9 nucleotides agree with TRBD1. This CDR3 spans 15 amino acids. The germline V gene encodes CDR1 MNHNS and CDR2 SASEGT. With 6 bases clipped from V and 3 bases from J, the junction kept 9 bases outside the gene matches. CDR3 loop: CASRRASTGGYEQYF. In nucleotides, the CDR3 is TGTGCCAGCAGAAGAGCTTCGACAGGGGGCTACGAGCAGTACTTC.

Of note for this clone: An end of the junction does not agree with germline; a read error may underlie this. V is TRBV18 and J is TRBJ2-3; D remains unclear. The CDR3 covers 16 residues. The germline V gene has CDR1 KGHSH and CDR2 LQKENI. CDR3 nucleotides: TGTGCCAGCTCGCCACCACTGAACGGAGTTTCGGATACGCAGTATTTT. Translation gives CASSPPLNGVSDTQYF. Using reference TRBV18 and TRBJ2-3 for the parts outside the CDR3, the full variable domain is NAGVMQNPRHLVRRRGQEARLRCSPMKGHSHVYWYRQLPEEGLKFMVYLQKENIIDESGMPKERFSAEFPKEGPSILRIQQVVRGDSAAYFCASSPPLNGVSDTQYFGPGTRLTVL.

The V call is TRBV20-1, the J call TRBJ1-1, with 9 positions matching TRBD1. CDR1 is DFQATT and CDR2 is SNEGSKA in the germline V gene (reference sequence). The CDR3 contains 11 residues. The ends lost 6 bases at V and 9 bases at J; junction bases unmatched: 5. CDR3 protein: CSATGQGQAFF. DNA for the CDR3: TGCAGTGCCACGGGACAGGGTCAAGCTTTCTTT.

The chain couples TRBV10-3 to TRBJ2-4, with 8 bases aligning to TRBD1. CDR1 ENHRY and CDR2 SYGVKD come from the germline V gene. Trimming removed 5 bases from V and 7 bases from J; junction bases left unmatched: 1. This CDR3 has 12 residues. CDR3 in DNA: TGTGCCATCAGTACAGGGGGTAACATTCAGTACTTC. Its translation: CAISTGGNIQYF.